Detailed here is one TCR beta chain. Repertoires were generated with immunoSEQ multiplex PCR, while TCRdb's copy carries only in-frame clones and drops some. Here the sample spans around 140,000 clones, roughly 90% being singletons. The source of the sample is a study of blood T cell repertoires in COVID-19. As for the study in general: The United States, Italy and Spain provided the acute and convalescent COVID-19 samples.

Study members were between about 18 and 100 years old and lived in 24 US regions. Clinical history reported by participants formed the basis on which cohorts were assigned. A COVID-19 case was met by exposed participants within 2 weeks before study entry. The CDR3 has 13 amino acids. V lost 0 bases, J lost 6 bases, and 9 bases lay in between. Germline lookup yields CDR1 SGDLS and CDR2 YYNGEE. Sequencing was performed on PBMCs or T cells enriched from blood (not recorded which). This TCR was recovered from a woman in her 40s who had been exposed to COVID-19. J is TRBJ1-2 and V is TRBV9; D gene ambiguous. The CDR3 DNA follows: TGTGCCAGCAGCGTAGGCGGGTTCAATGGCTACACCTTC. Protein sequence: CASSVGGFNGYTF.